The sequence of this T cell receptor beta chain was determined in a study of human CD4 T cells and Enterobacteriaceae (dated by TCRdb to 2018 to 2020). For the wider study: E. coli, K. pneumoniae, E. aerogenes, S. flexneri, S. sonnei, S. typhimurium and S. aureus were used as stimulating bacteria and were heat-inactivated after culture.

On this clone: No clone much larger than this one lies a single base away; base qualities are absent.

Study-level results and caveats: Clonotypes shared across Enterobacteriaceae cultures accounted for roughly 25-55% of unique rearrangements but roughly 66-95% of templates, whereas sharing with control bacteria was rare. Enterobacteriaceae-reactive repertoires were polyclonal but contained fewer clonotypes than S. aureus- or M. tuberculosis-reactive repertoires, and they co-clustered together.

For CDR1 and CDR2, the germline V gene lists SGHTA and FQGNSA. V lost 1 base and J lost 6 bases; the stretch between them is 10 bases long. Spanning cysteine to phenylalanine, the CDR3 consists of 13 amino acids. Only the CDR3 region is kept as DNA, spanning 39 bases read in frame from base 1. CFSE-low antigen-reactive cultures were sequenced at survey level, with detection sensitivity of one cell in 40,000. The QIAamp DNA Micro Kit was used to extract genomic DNA from cell pellets, and spectrophotometry was used to check the DNA quantity and purity. Amplification of TCR Vbeta CDR3 regions was performed with the immunoSEQ multiplex PCR assay. Sequencing of amplicons was performed on the Illumina HiSeq platform. Retrieved sequences were 87 nucleotides long and contained the CDR3 region. From the authors' description of their analysis: A unique productive TCR Vbeta nucleotide sequence was defined as a clonotype and was quantified by productive template frequency from ImmunoSEQ Analyzer V3.0. A threshold at the top 5th percentile of each frequency-ranked repertoire was used to define expanded clonotypes. Repertoire overlap was computed as Chao-Jaccard with the R package fossil and visualized by nonmetric multidimensional scaling with the R package MASS. TCRdb stores this immuneACCESS table with in-frame sequences only. Part of the clones is absent; in the studies checked, under half of the shortfall reflects unresolved V genes, and no reason is known for the rest. V, J and clone size derive from that table, while D and trimming were established from the DNA sequence. This sample has hundreds of clones in its table, and more than 35% of those were observed once. The ten largest clones add up to around a quarter of the sample.

Proliferating activated T cells were FACS-sorted as CFSE-low CD25+ ICOS+ cells after roughly 6-7 days. Sorted memory CD4+ T cells were CFSE-labeled and cultured at a 2:1 ratio with irradiated autologous monocytes pulsed with antigen. Memory CD4+ T cells were FACS-sorted on a FACSAria III to over 95% purity as all CD4+ cells other than CD45RA+CCR7+CD95- naive cells. Blood from healthy donors came from blood donation centers in Switzerland. Positive selection with CD4 and CD14 magnetic microbeads was used to enrich total CD4+ T cells and monocytes. Before sorting, CD8+, CD14+, CD16+, CD56+, CD19+ and CD25-bright cells were excluded. Heat inactivation of the bacteria was done at 60 degrees C for roughly two hours, with the bacteria added at about 2 particles per monocyte, while M. tuberculosis lysate was used at 2.5 to 3.5 ug/ml. Memory CD4+ T cells that proliferated and became CFSE-low after primary stimulation with Enterobacteriaceae or control bacteria had their TCR Vbeta genes sequenced. Every bacteria-reactive repertoire was analyzed in two to four different donors over two independent experiments. Isolation of peripheral blood mononuclear cells from donor blood was performed with Ficoll-Paque Plus.

Input material: bacteria-reactive CD4+ T cells grown in culture. According to the study, the label for this sample's cell subset or site signals: CFSE-low proliferating memory CD4 T cells sorted after in vitro stimulation with a heat-inactivated bacterium or M. tuberculosis lysate. The clonotype comes from a human donor in good health. The chain joins TRBV7-2 to TRBJ2-7; there is no confident call for the D gene. The sequenced DNA: TGTGCCAGCAGCTTAGGTTCCCCTCGCGAGCAGTACTTC. Translated, it gives CASSLGSPREQYF.